This T cell receptor beta chain appears in the sequencing data of a study of T cells in Graves' hyperthyroidism and ophthalmopathy. The CDR3 regions of TCR beta were amplified from RNA transcripts. TCR CDR3 underwent first-round RT-PCR with the HTBI primer set. TCRdb re-derived calls from the multiplex PCR reads in MiXCR, one entry per CDR3 protein. This table holds fewer than 850,000 distinct CDR3 sequences, around a sixth found once. V shed 1 base, J shed 1 base, and the junction held 7 bases outside the gene matches. Germline values: CDR1 SQVTM, CDR2 ANQGSEA. CDR3 length: 18 residues. The V gene is TRBV29-1, the J gene TRBJ2-1; 13 bases are a match to TRBD2. Sequencing was carried out using blood. The origin of this receptor is a man in his fifties with Graves' hyperthyroidism. The CDR3 coding sequence is TGCAGCGTTGAAGTGGTACTAGCGGGAGGGAGGTCCTACAATGAGCAGTTCTTC. Protein product: CSVEVVLAGGRSYNEQFF.